This passage covers 25 T cell receptor beta chains from one sample sequenced in a study of early T cells in non-severe SARS-CoV-2 infection. Using its own MiXCR run on the 5' RACE reads, TCRdb lists one record per CDR3 protein. The sample has around 53,000 distinct CDR3 sequences; roughly 7.7% are singletons. Material for sequencing was whole blood. The receptors stem from an adult who was a healthcare worker with PCR-confirmed SARS-CoV-2 infection or an uninfected control (not recorded which).

The table lists this clonotype with many counts. The V gene is TRBV10-3, the J gene TRBJ2-3, with D unresolved. CDR3 length equals 13 residues. CDR1 and CDR2 (germline): ENHRY, SYGVKD. The V end was cut by 2 bases, the J end by 5 bases, with 8 bases between. The CDR3 is CAISEDRGDTQYF. The CDR3, as DNA: TGTGCCATCAGTGAGGATAGAGGAGATACGCAGTATTTT.

This clonotype was counted many times. The rearrangement joins TRBV18 to TRBJ1-5; D is unclear. V shed 3 bases and J shed 4 bases, with 7 bases lying between them. The CDR3 has 13 residues. Germline values: CDR1 KGHSH, CDR2 LQKENI. The CDR3 nucleotides are TGTGCCAGCTCACCGACTGGGAATCAGCCCCAGCATTTT. Encoded protein: CASSPTGNQPQHF. Full variable domain (rest looked up from reference TRBV18 and TRBJ1-5): NAGVMQNPRHLVRRRGQEARLRCSPMKGHSHVYWYRQLPEEGLKFMVYLQKENIIDESGMPKERFSAEFPKEGPSILRIQQVVRGDSAAYFCASSPTGNQPQHFGDGTRLSIL.

The gene calls are TRBV5-4 and TRBJ2-5, with no clear D. The CDR3 covers 14 residues. V was shortened by 0 bases and J by 1 base, with 7 bases between the two germline ends. Looked up from germline, CDR1 is SGHNT and CDR2 is YYREEE (reference sequence). CDR3 nucleotides: TGTGCCAGCAGCTTGGCCGGCAGCCAAGAGACCCAGTACTTC. Translating gives CASSLAGSQETQYF.

This clonotype occurred a few times. This sequence joins TRBV7-9 and TRBJ2-3, with TRBD2 matching over 8 bases. The V gene end was trimmed by 5 bases and the J gene end by 2 bases; junction bases not matched to a gene: 6. This CDR3 comprises 15 residues. Germline V gene data show CDR1 as SEHNR and CDR2 as FQNEAQ (reference sequence). CDR3 protein: CASSEERGHTDTQYF. Written as DNA, the CDR3 is TGTGCCAGCAGCGAAGAGCGGGGGCACACAGATACGCAGTATTTT.

This clonotype was seen many times. This chain connects TRBV20-1 to TRBJ1-1; tentative D call: TRBD1 (5 bases). Per the germline V gene, CDR1 is DFQATT and CDR2 is SNEGSKA (reference sequence). Between the trimmed V and J ends, which lost 6 bases and 1 base, there was a span of 21 bases. CDR3 length: 16 amino acids. For the CDR3, the DNA is TGCAGTGCGCCCATCTCTCAGGGATTGAGGAACACTGAAGCTTTCTTT. It yields the protein CSAPISQGLRNTEAFF.

The sample holds many counts of this clonotype. The rearrangement uses TRBV24-1 and TRBJ1-5, with D possibly being TRBD1 (6 bases). This CDR3 has 19 amino acids. V lost 4 bases, J lost 2 bases, and 23 bases lay in between. Germline CDR1 and CDR2: KGHDR and SFDVKD. The CDR3 spells CATSDHTGIDGSGNQPQHF. In DNA, the CDR3 is TGTGCCACCAGTGACCACACAGGGATCGATGGTTCGGGCAATCAGCCCCAGCATTTT.

This clonotype was picked up many times. J is TRBJ2-5 and V is TRBV19; D may be TRBD1 (6 bases). Germline-derived CDR1 and CDR2 are LNHDA and SQIVND (reference sequence). Deletions cut 8 bases from V and 1 base from J, with 8 bases between. This CDR3 spans 12 amino acids. CDR3 residues: CASGQFQETQYF. The CDR3 DNA follows: TGTGCCAGTGGACAGTTCCAAGAGACCCAGTACTTC. The full variable domain, rest sourced from reference TRBV19 and TRBJ2-5, is DGGITQSPKYLFRKEGQNVTLSCEQNLNHDAMYWYRQDPGQGLRLIYYSQIVNDFQKGDIAEGYSVSREKKESFPLTVTSAQKNPTAFYLCASGQFQETQYFGPGTRLLVL.

This clonotype was seen ten or more times. This rearrangement joins TRBV29-1 to TRBJ2-5, with a possible D match to TRBD1 (5 bases). V lost 3 bases and J lost 5, with 7 bases in between. The CDR3 consists of 11 residues. From germline, CDR1 is SQVTM and CDR2 ANQGSEA. The CDR3 region is CSVDRDETQYF. In DNA, the CDR3 is TGCAGCGTTGACAGGGATGAGACCCAGTACTTC.

This clonotype was detected many times. V and J are TRBV7-9 and TRBJ2-2, with D possibly matching TRBD1 (6 bases). CDR3 length: 13 amino acids. The V end lost 1 base, the J end lost 6 bases, and 6 bases lay between the germline ends. Looked up from germline, CDR1 is SEHNR and CDR2 is FQNEAQ (reference sequence). The CDR3 sequence: CASSLGQAGELFF. The DNA of the CDR3 is TGTGCCAGCAGCTTAGGACAGGCCGGGGAGCTGTTTTTT.

This clonotype was recorded at least ten times. The CDR3 bases are TGTGCCTGGAGTTGGGGACAGTACTATGGCTACACCTTC. It is translated as CAWSWGQYYGYTF. The J gene is TRBJ1-2, the V gene TRBV30; 7 bases agree with TRBD1. This CDR3 is built from 13 residues. In germline, CDR1 is GTSNPN, CDR2 SVGIG (reference sequence). Trimming took 2 bases from V and 3 from J; bases not matched to a gene: 3.

The table lists this clonotype with many counts. A junction end diverges from the germline sequence, so it may reflect a read error. The genes are TRBV11-2 and TRBJ1-1; D ambiguous. The CDR3 extends over 11 amino acids. CDR1 is SGHAT, CDR2 FQNNGV, per germline. CDR3 DNA sequence: TGTGCCAGCAGCTTCCGGAGCTGGTTCGCGTTT. As protein: CASSFRSWFAF.

This clonotype appeared many times. This sequence joins TRBV28 and TRBJ1-2, with TRBD1 as a possible D gene (5 bases). Germline V lookup: CDR1 MDHEN, CDR2 SYDVKM. The V gene lost 8 bases and the J gene lost 3 bases, with 7 bases spanning the gap. The CDR3 loop spans 11 amino acids. The CDR3 nucleotides read TGTGCCAGCTTCAGGGACTATGGCTACACCTTC. It yields the protein CASFRDYGYTF.

A word on this clonotype: A much larger clone differs from this one at a single base, so this may be a read error. This chain's CDR3 is CACSGDRESYEQYF. In DNA form, the CDR3 reads TGTGCCTGCAGTGGAGACAGGGAGTCCTACGAGCAGTACTTC. This chain joins TRBV25-1 and TRBJ2-7; 7 bases fit TRBD1. Germline CDR1 reads MGHDK; CDR2 reads SYGVNS. The CDR3 has 14 residues.

This clonotype was seen ten or more times. The rearrangement joins TRBV14 to TRBJ1-1; the D gene is possibly TRBD1 (5 bases). Germline CDR1 is SGHDN and CDR2 is FVKESK. Deletions cut 4 bases from V and 2 bases from J, with 14 bases between. The CDR3 sequence is 15 residues long. The CDR3 spells CASSPLWQGNTEAFF. Written as DNA, the CDR3 is TGTGCCAGCAGCCCCCTTTGGCAGGGCAACACTGAAGCTTTCTTT.

This chain connects TRBV5-4 to TRBJ1-4; D is unclear. CDR1 is SGHNT, CDR2 YYREEE, per germline (reference sequence). There are 15 residues in the CDR3. Trimming left V 4 bases short and J 5 bases short, with 15 bases between. CDR3 DNA: TGTGCCAGCAGCGGTGGAGGGCAGCTAAATGAAAAACTGTTTTTT. Its translation is CASSGGGQLNEKLFF.

V usage is TRBV9 and J usage is TRBJ2-3; D might be TRBD1 or TRBD2, each matching 6 bases. Germline CDR1 and CDR2: SGDLS and YYNGEE. V gave up 0 bases and J gave up 2 bases, with 7 bases separating them. CDR3 size: 14 residues. CDR3 in amino acids: CASSVAGATDTQYF. In nucleotides, the CDR3 is TGTGCCAGCAGCGTAGCGGGGGCCACAGATACGCAGTATTTT.

This clonotype was observed at least ten times. The chain recombines TRBV11-2 with TRBJ2-5; weak D call: TRBD1 (5 bases). The germline gives CDR1 SGHAT, CDR2 FQNNGV. V lost 2 bases and J lost 7, with 11 bases in between. The CDR3 covers 13 residues. The CDR3 protein is CASSLQGYGTQYF. CDR3 DNA sequence: TGTGCCAGCAGCTTACAGGGATATGGGACCCAGTACTTC. Full variable domain (missing parts from reference TRBV11-2 and TRBJ2-5): EAGVAQSPRYKIIEKRQSVAFWCNPISGHATLYWYQQILGQGPKLLIQFQNNGVVDDSQLPKDRFSAERLKGVDSTLKIQPAKLEDSAVYLCASSLQGYGTQYFGPGTRLLVL.

This clonotype was picked up many times. The chain is built from TRBV6-2 or TRBV6-3 and TRBJ2-1, with 13 nucleotides matching TRBD2. CDR1 is MNHEY, CDR2 SVGEGT, per germline. V trimming: 7 bases; J trimming: 6 bases; junction bases outside the gene matches: 6. The length of the CDR3 is 15 residues. The CDR3 bases are TGTGCCAGCATGAGACTAGCGGGGGGCATCAATGAGCAGTTCTTC. This encodes CASMRLAGGINEQFF.

This clonotype has more than one count but fewer than ten. The CDR3 spells CASSPVQRQGTYEQYF. CDR3 DNA: TGTGCCAGCAGCCCGGTTCAACGACAGGGGACCTACGAGCAGTACTTC. The chain joins TRBV11-2 to TRBJ2-7, with TRBD1 matching over 8 bases. Germline V lookup: CDR1 SGHAT, CDR2 FQNNGV. This CDR3 is 16 amino acids long. Trimming at V came to 5 bases and at J to 2 bases, leaving 11 bases not matched to a gene.

This clonotype has more than one count but fewer than ten. This chain connects TRBV27 to TRBJ2-3; 10 nucleotides line up with TRBD2. Germline V gives CDR1 MNHEY, CDR2 SMNVEV (reference sequence). The CDR3 is 18 amino acids. The junction had 15 bases not matched to a gene; V was cut back by 5 bases and J by 4 bases. The CDR3 nucleotides read TGTGCCAGCAGTACAGACCCTCTCAGCGGGGGGGCAGCAGATACGCAGTATTTT. Its translation: CASSTDPLSGGAADTQYF.

This clonotype was detected many times. V usage is TRBV18 and J usage is TRBJ1-3; D gene ambiguous. The CDR3 runs 16 residues. Germline lookup yields CDR1 KGHSH and CDR2 LQKENI. V lost 3 bases, J lost 2 bases, and 14 bases lay in between. The CDR3 coding sequence is TGTGCCAGCTCACCCCAACGCGCGGGGACTGGAAACACCATATATTTT. It yields the protein CASSPQRAGTGNTIYF.

This clonotype was counted only a few times. The chain recombines TRBV29-1 with TRBJ2-1; 8 bases match TRBD1. The germline gives CDR1 SQVTM, CDR2 ANQGSEA. V lost 4 bases to trimming and J lost 7 bases; unmatched junction nucleotides: 6. The CDR3 length is 13 residues. For the CDR3, the DNA is TGCAGCGTTGGACAGGGGAGTGGGAATGAGCAGTTCTTC. It codes for CSVGQGSGNEQFF.

In DNA, the CDR3 is TGTGCCAGCAGCCAGCGGGCTCGACAGGGGATGTTCACAGATACGCAGTATTTT. Translating it yields CASSQRARQGMFTDTQYF. The chain is built from TRBV7-2 and TRBJ2-3, with 8 bases that match TRBD1. After removal of 5 bases from V and 2 bases from J, the junction contained 15 bases not matched to a gene. Germline lookup yields CDR1 SGHTA and CDR2 FQGNSA. CDR3 length: 18 residues.

This clonotype was seen ten or more times. The chain combines TRBV11-2 with TRBJ2-7, with D uncertain. Germline assignment: CDR1 SGHAT and CDR2 FQNNGV. With 1 base removed from V and 7 bases from J, the gap between germline ends came to 2 bases. The CDR3 is made up of 10 amino acids. The CDR3 is CASSLGEQYF. In DNA, the CDR3 is TGTGCCAGCAGCTTAGGGGAGCAGTACTTC. The full variable domain, in which reference TRBV11-2 and TRBJ2-7 provide the parts outside the CDR3, is EAGVAQSPRYKIIEKRQSVAFWCNPISGHATLYWYQQILGQGPKLLIQFQNNGVVDDSQLPKDRFSAERLKGVDSTLKIQPAKLEDSAVYLCASSLGEQYFGPGTRLTVT.

This clonotype was seen just once. A much more abundant neighbour one base away suggests this may be a read error. This sequence joins TRBV6-1 and TRBJ2-7; weak D call: TRBD2 (5 bases). Germline V gene sequence: CDR1 MNHNS, CDR2 SASEGT. The length of the CDR3 is 15 residues. Trimming removed 1 base at V and 6 bases at J, with 16 bases between. This CDR3 is CASSEVINVGGEQYF. The CDR3 DNA reads TGTGCCAGCAGTGAAGTAATTAATGTTGGAGGCGAGCAGTACTTC.